Each of the 21 T cell receptor beta chains below was sequenced from the same sample in a study of blood T cell repertoires in COVID-19. Assay: immunoSEQ multiplex PCR; the TCRdb copy retains only in-frame clones and omits some. The top ten hold 18% of the sample, which has approximately 120,000 clones, less than 90% seen once. Specimen: peripheral blood. These receptors all come from a woman aged 55-69 years with acute or convalescent COVID-19.

The chain is built from TRBV14 and TRBJ2-1, with 8 bases aligning to TRBD2. The J segment lost 8 bases and the V segment lost 4 bases, leaving 10 bases of the junction unmatched. Germline CDR1 is SGHDN and CDR2 is FVKESK. This CDR3 has 15 residues. CDR3: CASSRPGGRIDEQFF. CDR3 sequence (DNA): TGTGCCAGCAGCCGCCCGGGGGGGCGCATAGATGAGCAGTTCTTC.

The chain recombines TRBV6-6 with TRBJ1-2; 10 nucleotides align to TRBD1. V gave up 5 bases and J gave up 4 bases; unmatched junction bases: 1. Germline CDR1 and CDR2: MNHNY and SVGAGI (reference sequence). CDR3 length: 13 residues. This CDR3 reads CASSRQGAYGYTF. The CDR3 DNA reads as TGTGCCAGCAGTAGACAGGGGGCCTATGGCTACACCTTC.

This clone appeared once. The V gene is TRBV13, the J gene TRBJ1-1, with D perhaps TRBD1 (6 bases). Germline V gives CDR1 PRHDT, CDR2 FYEKMQ (reference sequence). V lost 3 bases and J lost 2, with 16 bases in between. This CDR3 is built from 16 residues. The CDR3 sequence is CASSLGTPIPNTEAFF. CDR3 DNA sequence: TGTGCCAGCAGCTTGGGGACACCCATTCCTAACACTGAAGCTTTCTTT.

The rearrangement links TRBV24-1 to TRBJ2-7, with D possibly TRBD2 on 5 matching bases. Germline V gives CDR1 KGHDR, CDR2 SFDVKD. The CDR3 runs to 15 residues. Trimming took 3 bases from V and 2 from J, leaving 13 bases between them. The CDR3, as DNA: TGTGCCACCAGTGATCCCTTGGACGGGGCCTACGAGCAGTACTTC. This encodes CATSDPLDGAYEQYF.

CDR3 DNA: TGTGCCAGCAGTTACCCAATGGCTCGCGGCTATGGCTACACCTTC. Protein sequence: CASSYPMARGYGYTF. The rearrangement uses TRBV6-2 or TRBV6-3 and TRBJ1-2; no clear D. The germline V gene encodes CDR1 MNHEY and CDR2 SVGEGT. The length of the CDR3 is 15 residues. V was trimmed by 2 bases and J by 4 bases, leaving 14 bases between them.

A few counts support this clone. The chain recombines TRBV30 with TRBJ1-2; D remains ambiguous. V was cut by 2 bases and J by 0 bases, with 4 bases left in between. CDR3 size: 12 residues. Per germline, CDR1 GTSNPN and CDR2 SVGIG (reference sequence). CDR3 coding DNA: TGTGCCTGGAGTCCAGCTAACTATGGCTACACCTTC. Translating it yields CAWSPANYGYTF.

The chain employs TRBV18 and TRBJ1-4, with unresolved D. The CDR3 has 14 residues. The V gene's germline CDR1 is KGHSH and CDR2 LQKENI. V lost 8 bases and J lost 0, with 10 bases in between. The CDR3 DNA reads TGTGCCAGCAGCGAGACCGCAACTAATGAAAAACTGTTTTTT. Residues: CASSETATNEKLFF.

V and J are TRBV27 and TRBJ2-5; tentatively, D is TRBD1 (6 bases). V dropped 2 bases and J dropped 7 bases, with 11 bases sitting between them. The CDR3 length is 13 residues. CDR1 and CDR2 from the germline V gene are MNHEY and SMNVEV (reference sequence). CDR3: CASSLMAQGTQYF. CDR3 DNA sequence: TGTGCCAGCAGTTTAATGGCACAGGGGACCCAGTACTTC.

This clone has only a few counts. The CDR3 protein is CASSVGGAARQQYF. The CDR3 DNA sequence: TGTGCCAGCAGCGTAGGTGGGGCAGCCAGACAGCAGTACTTC. The chain combines TRBV9 with TRBJ2-7; possibly TRBD1 for D (5 bases). The germline V gene has CDR1 SGDLS and CDR2 YYNGEE. This CDR3 has 14 residues. V was trimmed by 0 bases and J by 8 bases, leaving 15 bases between them. Complete variable domain (other parts from reference TRBV9 and TRBJ2-7): DSGVTQTPKHLITATGQRVTLRCSPRSGDLSVYWYQQSLDQGLQFLIQYYNGEERAKGNILERFSAQQFPDLHSELNLSSLELGDSALYFCASSVGGAARQQYFGPGTRLTVT.

The chain uses TRBV30 and TRBJ1-1, with 8 bases lining up with TRBD1. This CDR3 is built from 13 residues. Losses at the gene ends were 8 bases for V and 4 bases for J; bases not matched to a gene: 9. CDR1 GTSNPN and CDR2 SVGIG come from the germline V gene (reference sequence). CDR3 nucleotides: TGTGCCCTAGACAGGGGCTTGGGCACTGAAGCTTTCTTT. Amino acid sequence: CALDRGLGTEAFF.

The chain uses TRBV7-9 and TRBJ2-7, with D unresolved. V dropped 1 base and J dropped 3 bases, with 13 bases sitting between them. The CDR3 contains 15 residues. Germline CDR1 is SEHNR and CDR2 is FQNEAQ (reference sequence). The CDR3 loop reads CASSLEGGSNYEQYF. In DNA, the CDR3 is TGTGCCAGCAGCTTAGAAGGCGGCAGCAACTACGAGCAGTACTTC.

This sequence joins TRBV15 and TRBJ2-2, with TRBD2 identical over 8 bases. J gave up 6 bases and V 2 bases, and 8 bases lay outside the gene matches. From germline, CDR1 is LNHNV and CDR2 YYDKDF (reference sequence). This CDR3 comprises 16 residues. For the CDR3, the DNA is TGTGCCACCAGCAGACTGCCGGGAGGGTCGTCCGGGGAGCTGTTTTTT. Amino acids: CATSRLPGGSSGELFF. Using reference TRBV15 and TRBJ2-2 for the parts outside the CDR3, the full variable domain is DAMVIQNPRYQVTQFGKPVTLSCSQTLNHNVMYWYQQKSSQAPKLLFHYYDKDFNNEADTPDNFQSRRPNTSFCFLDIRSPGLGDTAMYLCATSRLPGGSSGELFFGEGSRLTVL.

The chain couples TRBV21-1 to TRBJ2-3; the listed D gene, TRBD1, was not tested against the DNA. TRBV21-1 is a pseudogene locus. This CDR3 has 17 residues. The CDR3 bases are TGTGCCAGCAGCAAGGGGTGGGCAGGGGATTTACGGACTACGCAGTATTTT. It specifies CASSKGWAGDLRTTQYF.

The chain carries TRBV25-1 and TRBJ2-2; unclear D gene. The germline V gene encodes CDR1 MGHDK and CDR2 SYGVNS. The CDR3 totals 10 residues. V was cut by 8 bases and J by 7 bases, with 5 bases left in between. This chain's CDR3 is CASGGGELFF. The CDR3 nucleotides are TGTGCCAGCGGCGGCGGGGAGCTGTTTTTT.

The chain has TRBV20-1 and TRBJ2-1; possible D gene TRBD2, 6 bases. The CDR3 spans 12 residues. Trimming took off 3 bases at V and 8 bases at J, with 11 bases between the two ends. Germline loops: CDR1 DFQATT, CDR2 SNEGSKA (reference sequence). CDR3 DNA: TGCAGTGCTAGTTCGCGGGGTGATGAGCAGTTCTTC. It translates to CSASSRGDEQFF.

This chain joins TRBV27 and TRBJ1-5; D gene unclear. The germline gives CDR1 MNHEY, CDR2 SMNVEV (reference sequence). This CDR3 contains 13 residues. V was pared by 6 bases and J by 7 bases, with 13 bases between. For the CDR3, the DNA is TGTGCCAGCAGAGGAGATGTGACCCAGCCCCAGCATTTT. Its translation is CASRGDVTQPQHF.

This sequence joins TRBV7-8 and TRBJ1-3; 7 nucleotides match TRBD1. Per germline, CDR1 SGHVS and CDR2 FQNEAQ. The CDR3 has 17 amino acids. The V gene end was trimmed by 5 bases and the J gene end by 1 base; junction bases not matched to a gene: 11. CDR3 bases: TGTGCCAGCAGCATGCCGGGACAGCCGGGTTCTGGAAACACCATATATTTT. This gives the protein CASSMPGQPGSGNTIYF.

To note about this clone: A read error may account for a junction end that differs from germline. DNA for the CDR3: TGCGCCACCAGCCAAGAAGGGGGGGGGTACGAGCAGTACTTC. As protein: CATSQEGGGYEQYF. The chain carries TRBV4-3 and TRBJ2-7, with D possibly matching TRBD2 (7 bases). Germline CDR1 and CDR2: LGHNA and YSLEER. CDR3 length: 14 residues.

The chain links TRBV7-2 to TRBJ1-2; D is unresolved. Germline CDR1 is SGHTA and CDR2 is FQGNSA. V lost 4 bases, J lost 13 bases, and 25 bases lay in between. The CDR3 runs 15 residues. The CDR3: CASSSDSQNPYGCTF. CDR3 coding DNA: TGTGCCAGCAGCTCAGACTCGCAGAACCCCTATGGTTGCACCTTC.

This clone has more than one count but fewer than ten. This chain uses TRBV9 with TRBJ1-2; D not resolved. The length of the CDR3 is 14 residues. Between the trimmed V and J ends, which lost 1 base and 2 bases, there was a span of 9 bases. The germline CDR1 and CDR2 sequences are SGDLS and YYNGEE. The DNA for the CDR3 is TGTGCCAGCAGCGTATCGGTCGGGAACTATGGCTACACCTTC. Amino acids: CASSVSVGNYGYTF.

The chain employs TRBV4-1 and TRBJ2-7; TRBD1 agrees at 9 bases. The length of the CDR3 is 16 residues. From germline, CDR1 is MGHRA and CDR2 YSYEKL. Germline trimming cut 0 bases from V and 6 bases from J; bases unmatched to any gene: 9. CDR3 sequence (DNA): TGCGCCAGCAGCCAAGATTGGGGACAGGGTGGGGGCGAGCAGTACTTC. As protein: CASSQDWGQGGGEQYF.